The 6 T cell receptor beta chains reported below all come from one sample, sequenced in a study of cytotoxic CD8 clonotypes in ibrutinib-treated CLL. This table comes from immunoSEQ multiplex PCR, and its TCRdb copy is limited to in-frame clones, with some not included. Of approximately 350,000 clones listed, 67% were seen once; the top ten hold around 6.6%. The sequences come from PBMCs, collected after 36 months of ibrutinib treatment. These receptors all come from a human donor with chronic lymphocytic leukemia.

This clone has only a few counts. The rearrangement links TRBV28 to TRBJ1-2; D unresolved. V was trimmed by 7 bases and J by 4 bases, leaving 13 bases between them. Germline V gives CDR1 MDHEN, CDR2 SYDVKM. The CDR3 is 13 residues long. The CDR3 protein is CASTSDGLYGYTF. CDR3 nucleotides: TGTGCCAGCACCTCTGATGGCCTCTATGGCTACACCTTC.

The chain uses TRBV6-5 and TRBJ2-3; 7 nucleotides align to TRBD2. The CDR3 consists of 15 residues. Germline lookup yields CDR1 MNHEY and CDR2 SVGAGI. J lost 3 bases, V lost 6 bases, and 9 bases had no gene match. This CDR3 reads CASSTAGVGTDTQYF. The CDR3 DNA follows: TGTGCCAGCAGCACGGCGGGAGTCGGTACAGATACGCAGTATTTT.

The chain combines TRBV5-4 with TRBJ2-2; D is possibly TRBD2 (6 bases). Trimming took 3 bases from V and 2 from J, leaving 14 bases between them. The CDR3 contains 16 residues. Germline assignment: CDR1 SGHNT and CDR2 YYREEE (reference sequence). CDR3 DNA sequence: TGTGCCAGCAGCTCCTTCCGGGACTCAAACACCGGGGAGCTGTTTTTT. The encoded protein is CASSSFRDSNTGELFF.

J is TRBJ1-2 and V is TRBV19; D perhaps matches TRBD1 (5 bases). The CDR3 extends over 12 amino acids. Germline-derived CDR1 and CDR2 are LNHDA and SQIVND (reference sequence). Trimming stripped 7 bases from V and 4 bases from J, with 10 bases between. CDR3 sequence reads: CASTPGRYGYTF. The CDR3 DNA reads as TGTGCCAGTACCCCGGGGCGCTATGGCTACACCTTC.

The chain links TRBV5-1 to TRBJ2-4; D possibly matches TRBD1 or TRBD2 (5 bases each). CDR1 is SGHRS, CDR2 YFSETQ, per germline. This CDR3 spans 15 amino acids. V was pared by 4 bases and J by 4 bases, with 15 bases between. The CDR3 is CASSAARDGKNIQYF. CDR3 sequence (DNA): TGCGCCAGCAGCGCAGCCCGGGACGGGAAAAACATTCAGTACTTC.

The V and J genes are TRBV7-9 and TRBJ1-2; TRBD1 might be the D (6 bases). The V end lost 5 bases, the J end lost 4 bases, and 23 bases lay between the germline ends. Per the germline V gene, CDR1 is SEHNR and CDR2 is FQNEAQ (reference sequence). CDR3 length equals 17 residues. The CDR3 loop is CASSVESDSVNSYGYTF. The CDR3 bases are TGTGCCAGCAGCGTAGAATCGGACAGCGTTAACTCCTATGGCTACACCTTC.